This entry lists 18 T cell receptor beta chains sequenced from one sample in a study of molecular identifiers for immune sequencing clone quantification. TCRdb re-derived calls from the PCR reads in MiXCR, one entry per CDR3 protein. The sample includes approximately 90,000 distinct CDR3 sequences, more than 20% of them seen just once. The sequenced sample consisted of naive CD8+ T cells from blood, with Jurkat cell RNA spiked in. The subset: FACS-sorted CD8+CD4-CCR7+CD45RA+ naive T cells. These receptors all stem from a human donor in good health. Some libraries in this study had Jurkat cell RNA spiked in.

This clonotype was found many times. This chain links TRBV19 with TRBJ1-1; TRBD1 aligns across 8 bases. The V segment lost 0 bases and the J segment 8 bases; nucleotides outside the gene matches: 5. Looked up from germline, CDR1 is LNHDA and CDR2 is SQIVND (reference sequence). CDR3 length: 14 amino acids. Here the CDR3 DNA reads TGTGCCAGTAGTATAGACCGACAGGGGCCCGAAGCTTTCTTT. It is translated as CASSIDRQGPEAFF.

This clonotype was detected ten times or more. This chain connects TRBV9 to TRBJ2-7; 9 nucleotides line up with TRBD1. The CDR3 is 14 residues long. Germline CDR1 reads SGDLS; CDR2 reads YYNGEE. Germline trimming cut 4 bases from V and 4 bases from J; bases unmatched to any gene: 6. CDR3 bases: TGTGCCAGCAGCTCTGGACAGGGGAGGTACGAGCAGTACTTC. Translated: CASSSGQGRYEQYF.

This clonotype was counted many times. V gene TRBV6-2 or TRBV6-3 combines with J gene TRBJ1-2; possibly TRBD1 for D (5 bases). V dropped 6 bases and J dropped 3 bases, with 17 bases sitting between them. CDR1 and CDR2 from the germline V gene are MNHEY and SVGEGT. The CDR3 loop spans 15 amino acids. CDR3 nucleotides: TGTGCCAGCAGCCCCGGACACCCGATTTACTATGGCTACACCTTC. It codes for CASSPGHPIYYGYTF.

This clonotype was observed at least ten times. The chain joins TRBV27 to TRBJ1-4, with 7 positions matching TRBD1. The ends lost 6 bases at V and 3 bases at J; junction bases unmatched: 7. The germline CDR1 and CDR2 sequences are MNHEY and SMNVEV (reference sequence). The CDR3 length is 15 residues. Here the CDR3 reads CASRYRGLANEKLFF. The CDR3 DNA reads TGTGCCAGCAGGTATAGGGGGCTGGCTAATGAAAAACTGTTTTTT.

The gene calls are TRBV27 and TRBJ2-1; TRBD2 matches 7 bases. This CDR3 region has 15 residues. Trimming at V came to 5 bases and at J to 6 bases, leaving 10 bases not matched to a gene. The germline CDR1 and CDR2 sequences are MNHEY and SMNVEV (reference sequence). The CDR3 sequence is CASSPGTNGVNEQFF. DNA for the CDR3: TGTGCCAGCAGTCCCGGGACTAATGGTGTCAATGAGCAGTTCTTC.

This clonotype was seen repeatedly, ten times or more. The rearrangement links TRBV9 to TRBJ2-2, with D uncertain. Germline V CDR1 and CDR2: SGDLS, YYNGEE. This CDR3 is built from 14 residues. V shed 0 bases and J shed 6 bases, with 9 bases lying between them. In nucleotides, the CDR3 is TGTGCCAGCAGCGTAGTATCGGGTTCCGGGGAGCTGTTTTTT. Protein product: CASSVVSGSGELFF.

In regard to this clonotype: A much larger clone lies one base from this, so it may be a read error. The chain couples TRBV7-9 to TRBJ1-5; D is unresolved. The germline V and J ends were trimmed by 1 base and 5 bases, with 12 bases remaining between them. The CDR3 has 15 amino acids. Germline-derived CDR1 and CDR2 are SEHNR and FQNEAQ (reference sequence). The CDR3 region is CASSLVLEGYQPQHF. The CDR3 DNA reads TGTGCCAGCAGCTTAGTTCTTGAGGGCTATCAGCCCCAGCATTTT. Full variable domain (outside the CDR3, taken from reference TRBV7-9 and TRBJ1-5): DTGVSQNPRHKITKRGQNVTFRCDPISEHNRLYWYRQTLGQGPEFLTYFQNEAQLEKSRLLSDRFSAERPKGSFSTLEIQRTEQGDSAMYLCASSLVLEGYQPQHFGDGTRLSIL.

The table lists this clonotype with a few counts. This could be a read error, since a much larger clone is one nucleotide away. This sequence joins TRBV7-9 and TRBJ2-7; possible D gene TRBD1, 6 bases. The CDR3 totals 16 residues. The germline V gene encodes CDR1 SEHNR and CDR2 FQNEAQ (reference sequence). The DNA of the CDR3 is TGTGCCAGCGGCTTAAAGTTGCAGGGGACCTACGTGGAGCAGTACTTC. Its protein product is CASGLKLQGTYVEQYF.

This clonotype is a singleton in its sample. The gene calls are TRBV6-5 and TRBJ2-3; TRBD2 matches 11 bases. Germline values: CDR1 MNHEY, CDR2 SVGAGI. J gave up 2 bases and V 2 bases, and 6 bases lay outside the gene matches. The CDR3 totals 17 residues. The CDR3: CASSYLSGGAVTDTQYF. The CDR3 bases are TGTGCCAGCAGTTACCTTAGCGGGGGGGCCGTCACAGATACGCAGTATTTT.

This clonotype came up once. This could be a read error, since a much larger clone is one nucleotide away. The conserved phenylalanine or tryptophan normally closing the CDR3 is absent here, so this likely arose from a read error. The chain recombines TRBV12-5 with TRBJ1-1; 7 nucleotides align to TRBD1. Per germline, CDR1 LGHNT and CDR2 FRNRAP. This CDR3 is 17 amino acids long. V trimming: 0 bases; J trimming: 0 bases; junction bases outside the gene matches: 7. The CDR3 bases are TGTGCTAGTGGTTTGGTAGTTTTGGGACAGTTGAACACTGAAGCTTTCTCT. Protein: CASGLVVLGQLNTEAFS.

This clonotype was observed a single time. A much larger clone lies one base from this, so it may be a read error. The chain combines TRBV7-9 with TRBJ2-2; D not certain. Per the germline V gene, CDR1 is SEHNR and CDR2 is FQNEAQ (reference sequence). This CDR3 is built from 13 residues. V lost 6 bases and J lost 4, with 9 bases in between. The CDR3 DNA reads as TGTGCCAGCAGAGAGTGCCCCACCGGGGAGCTGTTTTTT. Amino acids: CASRECPTGELFF.

Remarks on this clonotype: This may come from a read error, since a much larger clone is one base off. The chain links TRBV4-3 to TRBJ2-7; no firm D call. CDR1 and CDR2 from the germline V gene are LGHNA and YSLEER. CDR3 length: 16 amino acids. With 1 base removed from V and 1 base from J, the gap between germline ends came to 14 bases. CDR3 nucleotide sequence: TGCGCCAGCAGCCAAGCCGCCAGCTCCGGATCCTACGAGCAGTACTTC. It yields the protein CASSQAASSGSYEQYF.

About this clonotype: This could be a read error, since a much larger clone is one nucleotide away. The chain links TRBV4-3 to TRBJ2-1, with D possibly being TRBD1 or TRBD2 (6 bases each). Germline V gene lookup returns CDR1 LGHNA and CDR2 YSLEER. This CDR3 is 16 amino acids long. The CDR3 sequence is CATSPTGTFSYNEQFF. The CDR3 bases are TGCGCCACCAGCCCAACAGGGACTTTCTCCTACAATGAGCAGTTCTTC.

The chain recombines TRBV13 with TRBJ2-7; 12 bases are a match to TRBD1. J was trimmed by 6 bases and V by 3 bases; bases with no gene match: 6. CDR1 and CDR2 (germline): PRHDT, FYEKMQ (reference sequence). The CDR3 has 15 amino acids. The CDR3 here is CASSFAGQGAIEQYF. In nucleotides, the CDR3 is TGTGCCAGCAGCTTTGCGGGACAGGGGGCTATCGAGCAGTACTTC.

In the case of this clonotype: This CDR3 is missing its conserved last phenylalanine or tryptophan, likely due to a read error. This chain joins TRBV12-3 or TRBV12-4 and TRBJ1-1; 8 positions match TRBD1. CDR3 length: 13 amino acids. The J segment lost 10 bases and the V segment lost 5 bases, leaving 9 bases of the junction unmatched. DNA for the CDR3: TGTGCCAGCAGTCTCGATGCGCAGGGGGCAGCTTTCCTT. It yields the protein CASSLDAQGAAFL.

Comments on this clonotype: A much larger clone lies one base from this, so it may be a read error. This likely comes from a read error, as the CDR3 has no conserved phenylalanine or tryptophan at its end. V and J are TRBV6-2 or TRBV6-3 and TRBJ2-1; D is uncertain. Germline CDR1 reads MNHEY; CDR2 reads SVGEGT. The CDR3 runs to 14 residues. Trimming cost V 9 bases and J 2 bases, with 14 bases left between them. CDR3: CASLSDGPYNEQFS. The CDR3 region has the DNA TGTGCCAGTCTCAGCGATGGGCCCTACAATGAGCAGTTCTCC.

This clonotype has a single count. V is TRBV28 and J is TRBJ1-1, with 7 nucleotides matching TRBD1. Germline values: CDR1 MDHEN, CDR2 SYDVKM. The CDR3 totals 11 residues. V lost 6 bases to trimming and J lost 8 bases; unmatched junction nucleotides: 3. The chain's CDR3 is CASSPDREAFF. The CDR3 coding sequence is TGTGCCAGCAGCCCGGACAGGGAAGCTTTCTTT.

The chain employs TRBV7-2 and TRBJ1-6; D is uncertain. The germline V gene encodes CDR1 SGHTA and CDR2 FQGNSA. The V end was cut by 6 bases, the J end by 0 bases, with 9 bases between. CDR3 size: 15 residues. CDR3 in amino acids: CASRTVSSYNSPLHF. The CDR3 coding sequence is TGTGCCAGCAGAACAGTCAGCTCCTATAATTCACCCCTCCACTTT.